This is a list of T cell receptor beta chains from one sample in a study of monozygotic twins with inflammatory bowel disease. Each CDR3 protein gets one entry in TCRdb, which reprocessed the 5' RACE reads and gives no DNA. This sample contains 200,000 to 250,000 distinct CDR3 sequences. The sequenced material came from blood. The source is a human donor with ulcerative colitis or Crohn's disease, or a healthy co-twin of an affected twin (not recorded which). CDR3s include the opening cysteine and the closing phenylalanine or tryptophan. The order of the fields is J gene, V gene, CDR3 protein.

TRBJ1-1	TRBV5-1	CASSFGSGTLNTEAFF
TRBJ1-2	TRBV10-3	CAISEGGFPNYGYTF
TRBJ2-7	TRBV5-1	CASSPQPVGQGAYEQYF
TRBJ1-1	TRBV20-1	CSAASGQLLNTEAFF
TRBJ2-5	TRBV5-1	CASSSQTGKETQYF
TRBJ1-1	TRBV5-1	CASSHWGDGNTEAFF
TRBJ1-2	TRBV20-1	CSAAGVANYGYTF
TRBJ1-2	TRBV13	CASSLRRATAVYGYTF
TRBJ1-2	TRBV5-4	CASSLSRQGLGGYTF
TRBJ1-2	TRBV29-1	CSSINPGTNYGYTF
TRBJ1-5	TRBV20-1	CSARRDNRNSNQPQHF
TRBJ2-3	TRBV5-4	CASRSARDRVTDTQYF
TRBJ2-7	TRBV3-1	CASSQPIAGGNYEQYF
TRBJ1-2	TRBV29-1	CSVEDPGAYGYTF
TRBJ2-3	TRBV10-3	CATSNSRDTDTQYF
TRBJ2-1	TRBV5-1	CASSLPGTSSTSLSEQFF
TRBJ1-2	TRBV6-5	CASSYSRGTGYGYTF
TRBJ1-2	TRBV3-1	CASSQDSFVRGYTF
TRBJ1-5	TRBV20-1	CSARKQSGLYSNQPQHF
TRBJ2-2	TRBV27	CASRSQGTGELFF
TRBJ2-7	TRBV12-3/TRBV12-4	CASTASTGPRGQYF
TRBJ2-5	TRBV18	CASSPHGDFQETQYF
TRBJ2-7	TRBV5-1	CASTETVAGSYEQYF
TRBJ2-7	TRBV11-2	CASSLRPLYEQYF
TRBJ1-5	TRBV5-1	CASSFSLNQPQHF
TRBJ1-3	TRBV12-3/TRBV12-4	CASSPRVNGNTIYF
TRBJ2-7	TRBV6-1	CASSVVVGYEQYF
TRBJ1-3	TRBV3-1	CASGESSGNTIYF
TRBJ1-1	TRBV5-1	CATRDVRGNTEAFF
TRBJ1-3	TRBV5-1	CASSLVFGPGDTIYF
TRBJ2-5	TRBV10-3	CATQGQETQYF
TRBJ1-1	TRBV20-1	CSVIHGGTEAFF
TRBJ2-5	TRBV6-5	CASSYSWRGRETQYF
TRBJ1-6	TRBV5-1	CASSPGATYSVSYNSPLHF
TRBJ2-2	TRBV6-5	CASSYMGELFF
TRBJ2-7	TRBV19	CASSSEQSYEQYF
TRBJ1-1	TRBV9	CASSGDEAARAFF
TRBJ2-1	TRBV11-3	CASSLGDGGVRDEQFF
TRBJ2-3	TRBV7-9	CASSPSGAQNTDTQYF
TRBJ1-3	TRBV5-1	CASSTDRVVGNTIYF
TRBJ2-2	TRBV29-1	CSVIGANTGELFF
TRBJ2-1	TRBV5-1	CASSVAGGLYNEQFF
TRBJ2-3	TRBV6-1	CASRGPSTDTQYF